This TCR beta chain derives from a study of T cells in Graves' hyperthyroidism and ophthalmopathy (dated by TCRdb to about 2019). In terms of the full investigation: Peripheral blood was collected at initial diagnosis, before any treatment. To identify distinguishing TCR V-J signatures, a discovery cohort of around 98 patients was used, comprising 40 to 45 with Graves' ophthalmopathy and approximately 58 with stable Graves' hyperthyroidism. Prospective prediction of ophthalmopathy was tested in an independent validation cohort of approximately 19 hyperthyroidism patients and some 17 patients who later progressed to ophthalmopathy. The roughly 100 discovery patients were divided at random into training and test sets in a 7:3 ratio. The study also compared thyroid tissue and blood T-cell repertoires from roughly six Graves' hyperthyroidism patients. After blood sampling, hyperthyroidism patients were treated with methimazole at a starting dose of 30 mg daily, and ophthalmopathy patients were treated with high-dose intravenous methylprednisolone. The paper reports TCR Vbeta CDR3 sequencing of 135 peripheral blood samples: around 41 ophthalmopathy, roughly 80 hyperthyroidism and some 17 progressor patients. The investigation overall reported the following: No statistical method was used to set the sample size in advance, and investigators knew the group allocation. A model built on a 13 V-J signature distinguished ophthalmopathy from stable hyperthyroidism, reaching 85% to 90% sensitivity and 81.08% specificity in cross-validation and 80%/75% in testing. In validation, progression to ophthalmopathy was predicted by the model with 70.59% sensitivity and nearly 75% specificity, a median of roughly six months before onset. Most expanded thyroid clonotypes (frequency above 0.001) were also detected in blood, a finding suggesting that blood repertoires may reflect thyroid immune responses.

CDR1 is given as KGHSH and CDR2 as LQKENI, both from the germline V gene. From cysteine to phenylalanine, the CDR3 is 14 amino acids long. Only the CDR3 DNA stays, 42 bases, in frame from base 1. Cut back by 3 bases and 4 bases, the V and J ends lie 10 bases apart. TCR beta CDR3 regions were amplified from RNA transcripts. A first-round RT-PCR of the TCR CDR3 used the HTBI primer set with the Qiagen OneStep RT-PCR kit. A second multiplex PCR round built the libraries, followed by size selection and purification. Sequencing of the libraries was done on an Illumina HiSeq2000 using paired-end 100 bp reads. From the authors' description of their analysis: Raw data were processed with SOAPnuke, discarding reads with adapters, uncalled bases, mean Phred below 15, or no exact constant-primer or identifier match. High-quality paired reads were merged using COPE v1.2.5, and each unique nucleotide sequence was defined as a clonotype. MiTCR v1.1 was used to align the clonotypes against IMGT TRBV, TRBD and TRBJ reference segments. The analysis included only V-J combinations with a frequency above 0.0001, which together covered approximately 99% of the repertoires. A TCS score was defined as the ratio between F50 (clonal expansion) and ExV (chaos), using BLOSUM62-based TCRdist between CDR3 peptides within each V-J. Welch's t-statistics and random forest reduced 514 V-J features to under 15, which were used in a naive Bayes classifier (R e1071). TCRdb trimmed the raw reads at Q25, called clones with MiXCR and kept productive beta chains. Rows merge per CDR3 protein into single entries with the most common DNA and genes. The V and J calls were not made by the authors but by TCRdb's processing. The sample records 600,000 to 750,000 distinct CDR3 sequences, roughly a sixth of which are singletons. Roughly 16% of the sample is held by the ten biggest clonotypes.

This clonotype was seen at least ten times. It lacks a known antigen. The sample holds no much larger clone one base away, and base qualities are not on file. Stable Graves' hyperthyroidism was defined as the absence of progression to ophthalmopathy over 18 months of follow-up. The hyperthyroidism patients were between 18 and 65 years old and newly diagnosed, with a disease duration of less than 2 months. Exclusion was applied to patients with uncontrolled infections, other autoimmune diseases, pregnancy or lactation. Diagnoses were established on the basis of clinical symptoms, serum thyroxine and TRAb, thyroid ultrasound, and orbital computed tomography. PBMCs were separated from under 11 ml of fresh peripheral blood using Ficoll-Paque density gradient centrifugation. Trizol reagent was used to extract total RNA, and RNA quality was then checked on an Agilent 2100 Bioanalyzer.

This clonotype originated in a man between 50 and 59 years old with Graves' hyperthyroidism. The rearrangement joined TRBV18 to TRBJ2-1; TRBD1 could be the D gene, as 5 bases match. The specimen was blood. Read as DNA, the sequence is TGTGCCAGCTCACCGACAGAAGTATACAATGAGCAGTTCTTC. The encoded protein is CASSPTEVYNEQFF.